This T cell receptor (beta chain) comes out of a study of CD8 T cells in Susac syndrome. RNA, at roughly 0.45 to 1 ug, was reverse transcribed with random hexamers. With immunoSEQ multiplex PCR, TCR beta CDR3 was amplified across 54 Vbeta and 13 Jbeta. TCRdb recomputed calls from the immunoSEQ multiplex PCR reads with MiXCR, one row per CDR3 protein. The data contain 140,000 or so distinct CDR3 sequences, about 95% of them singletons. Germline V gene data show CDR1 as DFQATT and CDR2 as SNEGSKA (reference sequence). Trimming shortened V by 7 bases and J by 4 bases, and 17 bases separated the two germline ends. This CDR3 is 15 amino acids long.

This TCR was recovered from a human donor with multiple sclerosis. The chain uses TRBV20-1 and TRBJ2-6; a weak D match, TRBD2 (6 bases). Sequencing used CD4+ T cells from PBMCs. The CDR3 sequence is CSGSLGGAGANVLTF. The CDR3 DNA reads TGCAGTGGATCACTGGGCGGGGCAGGGGCCAACGTCCTGACTTTC.